Listed here are 27 T cell receptor beta chains from one sample, sequenced in a study of shared clonotypes between healthy human individuals. Assay used: immunoSEQ multiplex PCR; TCRdb lists only in-frame clones, some missing. The sample has over a million clones, approximately 97% seen once; the top ten hold about 1%. The source material was naive CD4+ T cells sorted from blood. Subset: CD45RA+ positively selected. All receptors come from a man aged 25 to 45 in good health.

The V call is TRBV30, the J call TRBJ2-5, with unresolved D. V gave up 5 bases and J gave up 5 bases, with 6 bases separating them. Looked up from germline, CDR1 is GTSNPN and CDR2 is SVGIG (reference sequence). This CDR3 has 10 amino acids. The DNA of the CDR3 is TGTGCCTGGGAGTCGGAGACCCAGTACTTC. This codes for CAWESETQYF.

Worth noting for this clone: The sample carries other DNA sequences with the same CDR3. The chain employs TRBV5-1 and TRBJ2-5; the match to TRBD2 covers 7 bases. J lost 4 bases, V lost 4 bases, and 1 base had no gene match. Germline V gene sequence: CDR1 SGHRS, CDR2 YFSETQ. The CDR3 sequence is 12 residues long. This CDR3 is CASSREGETQYF. The CDR3 DNA sequence: TGCGCCAGCAGCAGGGAGGGAGAGACCCAGTACTTC.

The chain has TRBV6-6 and TRBJ1-1, with TRBD1 identical over 10 bases. Germline CDR1 MNHNY, CDR2 SVGAGI (reference sequence). V shed 2 bases and J 6 bases; nucleotides not matched to a gene: 6. The CDR3 totals 15 residues. CDR3 region: CASSYSPGTGAEAFF. The DNA of the CDR3 is TGTGCCAGCAGTTACAGTCCCGGGACAGGGGCTGAAGCTTTCTTT.

The V gene is TRBV19, the J gene TRBJ2-3; D gene ambiguous. Germline CDR1 is LNHDA and CDR2 is SQIVND (reference sequence). Deletions cut 2 bases from V and 5 bases from J, with 8 bases between. The CDR3 consists of 13 residues. CDR3 DNA sequence: TGTGCCAGTAGTATAAGGGCGAGAGATACGCAGTATTTT. Residues: CASSIRARDTQYF.

This chain uses TRBV6-5 with TRBJ2-7; perhaps D is TRBD1 or TRBD2 (6 bases each). CDR3 length: 14 amino acids. Trimming removed 7 bases from V and 2 bases from J, with 15 bases in between. Germline CDR1 is MNHEY and CDR2 is SVGAGI. CDR3 sequence (DNA): TGTGCCAGCAATATGCTAGGGGGGACCTACGAGCAGTACTTC. Protein product: CASNMLGGTYEQYF.

The chain recombines TRBV5-1 with TRBJ2-7, with D perhaps TRBD1 (6 bases). The germline gives CDR1 SGHRS, CDR2 YFSETQ. The V gene lost 5 bases and the J gene lost 1 base, with 13 bases spanning the gap. This CDR3 spans 14 amino acids. The CDR3 DNA reads as TGCGCCAGCAGTCCCCGACAGGAGTCCTACGAGCAGTACTTC. Encoded protein: CASSPRQESYEQYF.

V gene TRBV10-3 combines with J gene TRBJ1-3; D gene ambiguous. With 3 bases removed from V and 0 bases from J, the gap between germline ends came to 6 bases. The germline V gene encodes CDR1 ENHRY and CDR2 SYGVKD. The CDR3 runs 14 residues. In DNA, the CDR3 is TGTGCCATCAGTGAACGGGGCTCTGGAAACACCATATATTTT. Amino acid sequence: CAISERGSGNTIYF.

This chain uses TRBV18 with TRBJ2-7; 11 bases line up with TRBD2. The V and J ends lost 4 bases and 3 bases, in that order; junction bases with no gene match: 17. Germline V gene lookup returns CDR1 KGHSH and CDR2 LQKENI. This CDR3 is 19 amino acids long. CDR3 sequence (DNA): TGTGCCAGCTCACTGGTAGCGGGAGGGCCCGCCCTAAAGAACTACGAGCAGTACTTC. Its translation is CASSLVAGGPALKNYEQYF.

The rearrangement links TRBV5-1 to TRBJ2-1; no reliable D call. The V gene lost 2 bases and the J gene lost 3 bases, with 12 bases spanning the gap. CDR3 length: 15 residues. Germline V gene data show CDR1 as SGHRS and CDR2 as YFSETQ. CDR3: CASSFGTPGYNEQFF. Written as DNA, the CDR3 is TGCGCCAGCAGCTTTGGAACACCGGGCTACAATGAGCAGTTCTTC.

The chain combines TRBV7-8 with TRBJ2-7; D is ambiguous. This CDR3 spans 14 amino acids. The ends were cut back, 2 bases at V and 2 bases at J, with 10 bases in the middle. Germline V gene sequence: CDR1 SGHVS, CDR2 FQNEAQ. The CDR3 nucleotides are TGTGCCAGCAGCTTAACTCAAGGAACCTACGAGCAGTACTTC. Translation: CASSLTQGTYEQYF. The whole variable domain, filled in from reference TRBV7-8 and TRBJ2-7, reads GAGVSQSPRYKVAKRGQDVALRCDPISGHVSLFWYQQALGQGPEFLTYFQNEAQLDKSGLPSDRFFAERPEGSVSTLKIQRTQQEDSAVYLCASSLTQGTYEQYFGPGTRLTVT.

This clone was recorded only once. V and J are TRBV11-2 and TRBJ2-1, with D tentatively TRBD1 or TRBD2 (5 bases each). V was shortened by 3 bases and J by 9 bases, with 15 bases between the two germline ends. The CDR3 loop spans 14 amino acids. Germline assignment: CDR1 SGHAT and CDR2 FQNNGV. The CDR3 protein is CASSFDVEGPEQFF. CDR3 bases: TGTGCCAGCAGCTTCGATGTTGAGGGGCCTGAGCAGTTCTTC.

The chain combines TRBV10-3 with TRBJ1-1; the D is unclear. The CDR3 runs to 14 residues. V was trimmed by 5 bases and J by 1 base, leaving 11 bases between them. Germline V gives CDR1 ENHRY, CDR2 SYGVKD. The CDR3 sequence: CAISRPGENTEAFF. CDR3 nucleotides: TGTGCCATCAGTAGGCCCGGGGAGAACACTGAAGCTTTCTTT.

V is TRBV10-3 and J is TRBJ2-7, with D hard to call. With 6 bases removed from V and 2 bases from J, the gap between germline ends came to 26 bases. Germline V gene sequence: CDR1 ENHRY, CDR2 SYGVKD. The CDR3 spans 18 residues. The chain's CDR3 is CAIRLTSIVEFSPYEQYF. CDR3 DNA sequence: TGTGCCATCAGACTGACCTCCATCGTGGAGTTTAGTCCCTACGAGCAGTACTTC.

The V call is TRBV13, the J call TRBJ1-1; D not certain. Germline V gene data show CDR1 as PRHDT and CDR2 as FYEKMQ (reference sequence). V lost 6 bases to trimming and J lost 2 bases, with 10 bases between them. The CDR3 totals 13 residues. The CDR3 loop is CASRKERNTEAFF. Written as DNA, the CDR3 is TGTGCCAGCAGAAAAGAGAGAAACACTGAAGCTTTCTTT.

The chain links TRBV28 to TRBJ2-7; the match to TRBD1 covers 8 bases. V shed 8 bases, J shed 7 bases, and the junction held 7 bases outside the gene matches. The CDR3 extends over 12 amino acids. Germline-derived CDR1 and CDR2 are MDHEN and SYDVKM. Here the CDR3 DNA reads TGTGCCAGCGTCCAGGGGGCGAGAGAGCAGTACTTC. This encodes CASVQGAREQYF. The whole variable domain, remainder taken from reference TRBV28 and TRBJ2-7, is DVKVTQSSRYLVKRTGEKVFLECVQDMDHENMFWYRQDPGLGLRLIYFSYDVKMKEKGDIPEGYSVSREKKERFSLILESASTNQTSMYLCASVQGAREQYFGPGTRLTVT.

The rearrangement links TRBV7-2 to TRBJ2-5; the D gene could be TRBD1 or TRBD2 (6 bases each). The germline V gene encodes CDR1 SGHTA and CDR2 FQGNSA. V was shortened by 0 bases and J by 2 bases, with 13 bases between the two germline ends. The CDR3 is made up of 16 amino acids. This CDR3 reads CASSLADYREQETQYF. The CDR3 nucleotides are TGTGCCAGCAGCTTAGCGGACTACAGGGAACAAGAGACCCAGTACTTC.

V is TRBV9 and J is TRBJ2-3; 14 bases are a match to TRBD2. The CDR3 length is 17 residues. Trimming at V came to 0 bases and at J to 8 bases, leaving 8 bases not matched to a gene. Germline V gene lookup returns CDR1 SGDLS and CDR2 YYNGEE. CDR3 nucleotide sequence: TGTGCCAGCAGCGTAGGCGGGAGGGGACTAGCGGGAGTTACGCAGTATTTT. Amino acids: CASSVGGRGLAGVTQYF.

The chain recombines TRBV5-1 with TRBJ1-1; no clear D. Germline V gene sequence: CDR1 SGHRS, CDR2 YFSETQ. V dropped 0 bases and J dropped 1 base, with 16 bases sitting between them. This CDR3 has 17 residues. The CDR3 loop is CASSLGARVGGNTEAFF. CDR3 nucleotides: TGCGCCAGCAGCTTGGGGGCGCGGGTTGGTGGGAACACTGAAGCTTTCTTT. The full variable domain, completed using reference TRBV5-1 and TRBJ1-1, is KAGVTQTPRYLIKTRGQQVTLSCSPISGHRSVSWYQQTPGQGLQFLFEYFSETQRNKGNFPGRFSGRQFSNSRSEMNVSTLELGDSALYLCASSLGARVGGNTEAFFGQGTRLTVV.

This rearrangement joins TRBV7-9 to TRBJ2-6; D is unresolved. Per the germline V gene, CDR1 is SEHNR and CDR2 is FQNEAQ (reference sequence). Trimming left V 5 bases short and J 0 bases short, with 2 bases between. The CDR3 sequence is 13 residues long. The chain's CDR3 is CASSASGANVLTF. In nucleotides, the CDR3 is TGTGCCAGCAGCGCCTCTGGGGCCAACGTCCTGACTTTC.

This clone appeared a single time. This chain joins TRBV7-9 and TRBJ1-4, with D hard to call. V lost 3 bases and J 0 bases, leaving 5 bases between the germline ends. The CDR3 is 14 residues long. The germline V gene has CDR1 SEHNR and CDR2 FQNEAQ (reference sequence). The CDR3 here is CASSFGTTNEKLFF. The CDR3 bases are TGTGCCAGCAGCTTTGGTACAACTAATGAAAAACTGTTTTTT.

This clone was picked up one time. The chain employs TRBV9 and TRBJ2-5, with D possibly matching TRBD1 (6 bases). CDR1 is SGDLS, CDR2 YYNGEE, per germline. The CDR3 is 15 residues long. V was shortened by 3 bases and J by 4 bases, with 16 bases between the two germline ends. The CDR3 here is CASSDGQTRIETQYF. The CDR3, as DNA: TGTGCCAGCAGCGACGGACAGACCAGGATAGAGACCCAGTACTTC.

This chain uses TRBV4-3 with TRBJ2-1; 8 bases map to TRBD2. V lost 0 bases and J lost 7; bases outside the gene matches: 11. Per germline, CDR1 LGHNA and CDR2 YSLEER. The CDR3 consists of 17 residues. This chain's CDR3 is CASSQDLGGGSGNEQFF. The CDR3, as DNA: TGCGCCAGCAGCCAAGACCTCGGGGGGGGCAGTGGTAATGAGCAGTTCTTC.

The chain is built from TRBV5-4 and TRBJ2-7; D unresolved. The germline gives CDR1 SGHNT, CDR2 YYREEE (reference sequence). Trimming removed 2 bases from V and 1 base from J, with 13 bases in between. This CDR3 contains 15 residues. The CDR3, as DNA: TGTGCCAGCAGCTTAAGAGCACTGGGGTCCTACGAGCAGTACTTC. Its protein product is CASSLRALGSYEQYF.

The chain links TRBV5-1 to TRBJ1-2, with D possibly TRBD1 on 5 matching bases. The germline gives CDR1 SGHRS, CDR2 YFSETQ. Trimming removed 5 bases at V and 2 bases at J, with 10 bases between. The CDR3 runs to 13 residues. The DNA of the CDR3 is TGCGCCAGCAGTTACGACAGCAACTATGGCTACACCTTC. Translated: CASSYDSNYGYTF.

The rearrangement uses TRBV28 and TRBJ2-3, with 9 bases aligning to TRBD1. This CDR3 region has 16 residues. The V gene's germline CDR1 is MDHEN and CDR2 SYDVKM. Losses at the gene ends were 2 bases for V and 4 bases for J; bases not matched to a gene: 7. The CDR3 DNA reads TGTGCCAGCAGTTTAGACAGGGGGACGGTTGCAGATACGCAGTATTTT. Translation: CASSLDRGTVADTQYF. The entire variable domain, with the rest obtained from reference TRBV28 and TRBJ2-3, is as follows: DVKVTQSSRYLVKRTGEKVFLECVQDMDHENMFWYRQDPGLGLRLIYFSYDVKMKEKGDIPEGYSVSREKKERFSLILESASTNQTSMYLCASSLDRGTVADTQYFGPGTRLTVL.

V and J are TRBV28 and TRBJ2-7, with TRBD2 identical over 10 bases. V gave up 2 bases and J gave up 3 bases; unmatched junction bases: 4. Germline values: CDR1 MDHEN, CDR2 SYDVKM. The CDR3 is 15 residues long. The CDR3 bases are TGTGCCAGCAGTTTAGGACTAGCGGACCGCTACGAGCAGTACTTC. Protein: CASSLGLADRYEQYF.

J is TRBJ2-5 and V is TRBV19, with 11 bases aligning to TRBD1. J lost 5 bases, V lost 2 bases, and 7 bases had no gene match. Germline loops: CDR1 LNHDA, CDR2 SQIVND (reference sequence). The CDR3 is 16 amino acids. CDR3 protein: CASSITWDRGRETQYF. The DNA of the CDR3 is TGTGCCAGTAGTATAACCTGGGACAGGGGGAGGGAGACCCAGTACTTC.